These 15 T cell receptor beta chains were sequenced from one sample in a study of OX40 agonist ivuxolimab in advanced cancers. TCRdb's copy holds only in-frame clones and misses some; the assay was immunoSEQ multiplex PCR. The sample has around 140,000 clones, just over 90% seen once; the top ten hold approximately 0.93%. The sequenced sample was CD4+ or CD8+ T cells sorted from blood, obtained in a trial of the OX40 agonist ivuxolimab. Receptor source: an adult with an advanced solid tumor such as melanoma, head and neck, liver or kidney cancer.

The chain employs TRBV28 and TRBJ1-5; tentatively, D is TRBD1 (6 bases). V was trimmed by 5 bases and J by 3 bases, leaving 8 bases between them. The germline V gene has CDR1 MDHEN and CDR2 SYDVKM. The CDR3 length is 13 residues. CDR3 nucleotide sequence: TGTGCCAGCAGTGGACAGCCCAATCAGCCCCAGCATTTT. This encodes CASSGQPNQPQHF.

This chain connects TRBV5-1 to TRBJ2-6, with D hard to call. Germline V gives CDR1 SGHRS, CDR2 YFSETQ. V lost 7 bases, J lost 0 bases, and 14 bases lay in between. CDR3 length: 16 residues. The CDR3 DNA reads TGCGCCAGCCTAGACGGAGTAAACTCTGGGGCCAACGTCCTGACTTTC. This sequence encodes CASLDGVNSGANVLTF.

J is TRBJ2-7 and V is TRBV11-2, with D uncertain. V dropped 1 base and J dropped 3 bases, with 10 bases sitting between them. The germline V gene encodes CDR1 SGHAT and CDR2 FQNNGV. The CDR3 totals 14 residues. The CDR3 bases are TGTGCCAGCAGCTTAGCCCGGCGGAGCTACGAGCAGTACTTC. Its translation is CASSLARRSYEQYF.

The V and J genes are TRBV6-6 and TRBJ1-5, with D possibly being TRBD1 (6 bases). Germline V gives CDR1 MNHNY, CDR2 SVGAGI (reference sequence). The ends were cut back, 2 bases at V and 4 bases at J, with 12 bases in the middle. The CDR3 has 15 residues. CDR3 DNA sequence: TGTGCCAGCAGTTACGGCAGGGGCCTTAATCAGCCCCAGCATTTT. Translation gives CASSYGRGLNQPQHF.

This chain joins TRBV7-8 and TRBJ2-1, with D possibly matching TRBD2 (6 bases). The V gene's germline CDR1 is SGHVS and CDR2 FQNEAQ. V was clipped by 5 bases and J by 0 bases, with 11 bases between them. The CDR3 loop spans 15 amino acids. The CDR3 DNA is TGTGCCAGCAGCCCATCGCGGGACTCCTACAATGAGCAGTTCTTC. It codes for CASSPSRDSYNEQFF.

The chain joins TRBV19 to TRBJ1-1; D perhaps matches TRBD1 (6 bases). The CDR3 covers 13 residues. Germline V gene sequence: CDR1 LNHDA, CDR2 SQIVND (reference sequence). Trimming took 9 bases from V and 1 from J, leaving 12 bases between them. For the CDR3, the DNA is TGTGCCAGGGAGGGGGGGGAGAACACTGAAGCTTTCTTT. It encodes CAREGGENTEAFF.

The genes are TRBV6-5 and TRBJ1-2; D might be TRBD1 (6 bases). V lost 6 bases and J lost 8, with 16 bases in between. Germline CDR1 MNHEY, CDR2 SVGAGI. This CDR3 is 13 amino acids long. CDR3 amino acids: CASRSLQGGGYTF. CDR3 nucleotide sequence: TGTGCCAGCAGGTCCCTACAGGGCGGCGGCTACACCTTC.

This clone was found a few times. The chain links TRBV4-1 to TRBJ2-7; 12 bases map to TRBD2. CDR3 length: 19 amino acids. V lost 0 bases to trimming and J lost 3 bases; unmatched junction nucleotides: 12. CDR1 and CDR2 (germline): MGHRA, YSYEKL. The CDR3 region is CASSQDAASGRAGDYEQYF. As DNA, the CDR3 is TGCGCCAGCAGCCAAGATGCGGCTAGCGGGAGGGCCGGAGACTACGAGCAGTACTTC.

The chain uses TRBV2 and TRBJ1-3, with D uncertain. V shed 3 bases and J shed 7 bases, with 13 bases lying between them. The CDR3 sequence is 14 residues long. Germline assignment: CDR1 SNHLY and CDR2 FYNNEI. CDR3 in amino acids: CASSESRRWNTIYF. The CDR3 nucleotides are TGTGCCAGCAGTGAGTCCCGCCGGTGGAACACCATATATTTT.

The rearrangement links TRBV28 to TRBJ2-7, with 7 bases identical to TRBD2. Germline CDR1 is MDHEN and CDR2 is SYDVKM. Trimming took 8 bases from V and 7 from J; bases not matched to a gene: 17. The CDR3 has 15 amino acids. As DNA, the CDR3 is TGTGCCAGCCTTGGGGGGGGAGGGCGATTACGAGAGCAGTACTTC. Its protein product is CASLGGGGRLREQYF.

The chain recombines TRBV18 with TRBJ2-3; no reliable D call. Trimming removed 4 bases from V and 2 bases from J, with 10 bases in between. Germline CDR1 is KGHSH and CDR2 is LQKENI. This CDR3 comprises 14 residues. The CDR3 coding sequence is TGTGCCAGCTCACTACGGGCCCACACAGATACGCAGTATTTT. Amino acids: CASSLRAHTDTQYF.

V and J are TRBV19 and TRBJ2-1; TRBD2 agrees at 11 bases. The CDR3 length is 16 residues. With V trimmed by 3 bases and J by 3 bases, 4 bases remained unmatched. Germline loops: CDR1 LNHDA, CDR2 SQIVND (reference sequence). The CDR3 reads CASSILTSGNYNEQFF. The CDR3 coding sequence is TGTGCCAGTAGTATCCTGACTAGCGGGAACTACAATGAGCAGTTCTTC.

The chain carries TRBV7-6 and TRBJ2-1, with a tentative D call TRBD1 (6 bases). The V gene lost 4 bases and the J gene lost 9 bases, with 22 bases spanning the gap. Germline V gives CDR1 SGHVS, CDR2 FNYEAQ. This CDR3 region has 16 residues. CDR3 sequence reads: CASSSRNSGTSSEQFF. CDR3 coding DNA: TGTGCCAGCAGCTCCAGAAACTCCGGGACATCTAGTGAGCAGTTCTTC. Together with reference TRBV7-6 and TRBJ2-1, the CDR3 gives the full variable domain: GAGVSQSPRYKVTKRGQDVALRCDPISGHVSLYWYRQALGQGPEFLTYFNYEAQQDKSGLPNDRFSAERPEGSISTLTIQRTEQRDSAMYRCASSSRNSGTSSEQFFGPGTRLTVL.

The chain's CDR3 is CASSLEGNTEAFF. The CDR3, as DNA: TGTGCCAGCAGCTTAGAAGGGAACACTGAAGCTTTCTTT. The V call is TRBV7-2, the J call TRBJ1-1; D not certain. Germline CDR1 reads SGHTA; CDR2 reads FQGNSA. V lost 1 base to trimming and J lost 1 base, with 4 bases between them. The CDR3 is 13 residues long.

In regard to this clone: Sequence at one end of the junction differs from germline and may be a read error. The sample holds other DNA sequences that translate to the same CDR3. V and J are TRBV6-1 and TRBJ2-7, with 7 bases matching TRBD1. This CDR3 contains 13 residues. Germline V gene lookup returns CDR1 MNHNS and CDR2 SASEGT. The CDR3 DNA reads as TGCGCCAGCAAGGGCCAGGGGGCCTACGAGCAGTACTTC. Its translation is CASKGQGAYEQYF.